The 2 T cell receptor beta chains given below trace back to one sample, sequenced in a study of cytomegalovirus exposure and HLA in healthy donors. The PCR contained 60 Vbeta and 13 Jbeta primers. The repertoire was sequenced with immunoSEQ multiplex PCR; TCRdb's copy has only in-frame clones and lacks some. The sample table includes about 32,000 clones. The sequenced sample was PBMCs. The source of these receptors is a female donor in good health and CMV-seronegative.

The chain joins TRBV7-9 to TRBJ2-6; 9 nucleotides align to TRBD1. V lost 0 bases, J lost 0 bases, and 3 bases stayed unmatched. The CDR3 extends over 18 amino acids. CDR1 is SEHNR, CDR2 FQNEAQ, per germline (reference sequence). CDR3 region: CASSLAGQGYSGANVLTF. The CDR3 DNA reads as TGTGCCAGCAGCTTAGCGGGACAGGGCTACTCTGGGGCCAACGTCCTGACTTTC.

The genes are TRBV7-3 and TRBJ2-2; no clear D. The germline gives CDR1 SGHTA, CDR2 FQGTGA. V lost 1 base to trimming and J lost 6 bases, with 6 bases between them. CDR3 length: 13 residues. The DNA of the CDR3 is TGTGCCAGCAGCTTAAGAGAGTCCGGGGAGCTGTTTTTT. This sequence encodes CASSLRESGELFF.